The present TCR beta chain was sequenced within a study of CD8+CD57+ T cells in acquired aplastic anemia. Study details: Sorting CD4+ and CD8+ cells gave DNA averaging about 3.1 ug. The study's findings and limits: In common between the patients and the controls were twenty-nine CD8+ CDR3 sequences.

This clonotype was seen a few times. The antigen is unknown. The V end lost 0 bases, the J end lost 6 bases, and 8 bases lay between the germline ends. Germline CDR1 is DFQATT and CDR2 is SNEGSKA (reference sequence). The CDR3 is 12 amino acids. Genomic DNA acted as the template from which TCR beta VDJ combination and CDR3 sequence profiling were carried out. One entry per CDR3 protein results from TCRdb running MiXCR on the reads. Here the sample spans about 160,000 distinct CDR3 sequences, over 70% being singletons. The authors sequenced patients whose flow cytometry had shown CD8+CD57+ cell expansion. Severe acquired aplastic anemia was diagnosed in all patients.

This receptor was obtained from a human donor with aplastic anemia. The sequenced sample consisted of sorted CD4+, CD8+, or CD8+CD57+ T cells (not recorded which) from PBMCs. The chain employs TRBV20-1 and TRBJ1-1; no reliable D call. DNA of the CDR3: TGCAGTGCTAGAGATCGGATCTCTGAAGCTTTCTTT. Protein product: CSARDRISEAFF.